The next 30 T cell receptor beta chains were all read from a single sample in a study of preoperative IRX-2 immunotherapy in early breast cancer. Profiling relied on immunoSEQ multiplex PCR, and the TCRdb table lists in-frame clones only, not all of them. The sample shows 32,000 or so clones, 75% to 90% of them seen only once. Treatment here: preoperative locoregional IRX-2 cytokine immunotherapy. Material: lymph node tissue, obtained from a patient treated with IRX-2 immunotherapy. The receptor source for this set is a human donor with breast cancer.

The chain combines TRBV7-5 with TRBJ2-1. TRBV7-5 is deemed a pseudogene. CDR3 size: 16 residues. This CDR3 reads CASSFFGTKNRNEQFF. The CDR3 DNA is TGTGCCAGCAGCTTCTTCGGGACCAAGAACCGCAATGAGCAGTTCTTC.

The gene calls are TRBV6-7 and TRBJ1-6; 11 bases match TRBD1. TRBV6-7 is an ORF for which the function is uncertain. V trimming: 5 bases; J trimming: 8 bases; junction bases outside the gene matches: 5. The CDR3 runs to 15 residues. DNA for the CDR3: TGTGCCAGCAGTAGCCCGGGACAGGGGGATTCACCCCTCCACTTT. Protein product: CASSSPGQGDSPLHF.

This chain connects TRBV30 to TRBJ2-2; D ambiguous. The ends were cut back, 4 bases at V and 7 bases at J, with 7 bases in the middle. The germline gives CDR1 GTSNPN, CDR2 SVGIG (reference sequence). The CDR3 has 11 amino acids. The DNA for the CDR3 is TGTGCCTGGAATCTGGGCGGGGAGCTGTTTTTT. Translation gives CAWNLGGELFF.

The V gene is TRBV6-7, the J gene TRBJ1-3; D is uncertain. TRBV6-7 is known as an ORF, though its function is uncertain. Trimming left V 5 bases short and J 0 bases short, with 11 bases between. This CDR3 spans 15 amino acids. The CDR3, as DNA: TGTGCCAGCAGTCCCGGACGGAACTCTGGAAACACCATATATTTT. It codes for CASSPGRNSGNTIYF.

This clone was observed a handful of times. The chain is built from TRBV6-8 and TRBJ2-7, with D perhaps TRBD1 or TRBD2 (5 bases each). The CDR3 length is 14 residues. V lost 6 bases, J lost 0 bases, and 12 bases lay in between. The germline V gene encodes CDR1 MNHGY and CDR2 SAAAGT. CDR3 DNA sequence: TGTGCCAGCAGCTCCGGGACCAACTCCTACGAGCAGTACTTC. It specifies CASSSGTNSYEQYF.

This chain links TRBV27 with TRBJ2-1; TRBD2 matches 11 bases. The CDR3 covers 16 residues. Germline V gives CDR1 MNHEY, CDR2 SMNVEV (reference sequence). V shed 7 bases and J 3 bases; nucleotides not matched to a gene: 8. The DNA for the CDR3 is TGTGCCAGCATTCCCTCCGGGACTAGCGGCTACAATGAGCAGTTCTTC. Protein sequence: CASIPSGTSGYNEQFF.

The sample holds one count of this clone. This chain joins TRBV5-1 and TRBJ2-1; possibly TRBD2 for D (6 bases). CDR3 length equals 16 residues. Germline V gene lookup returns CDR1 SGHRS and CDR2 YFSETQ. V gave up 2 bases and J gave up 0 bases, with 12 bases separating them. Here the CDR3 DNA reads TGCGCCAGCAGCTTCGGCGGCGGGGCCTCCTACAATGAGCAGTTCTTC. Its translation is CASSFGGGASYNEQFF.

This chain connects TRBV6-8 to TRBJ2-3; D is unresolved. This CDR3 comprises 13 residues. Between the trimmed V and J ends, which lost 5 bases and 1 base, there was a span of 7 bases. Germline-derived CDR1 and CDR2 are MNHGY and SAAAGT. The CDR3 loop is CASSEQGTDTQYF. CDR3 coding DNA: TGTGCCAGCAGTGAGCAGGGCACAGATACGCAGTATTTT.

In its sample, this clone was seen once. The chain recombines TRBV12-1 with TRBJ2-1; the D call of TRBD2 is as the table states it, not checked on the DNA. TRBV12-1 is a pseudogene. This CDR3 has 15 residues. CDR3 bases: TGTGCCAGCAGATCCCCGGGGGGGCCACACAATGAGCAGTTCTTC. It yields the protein CASRSPGGPHNEQFF.

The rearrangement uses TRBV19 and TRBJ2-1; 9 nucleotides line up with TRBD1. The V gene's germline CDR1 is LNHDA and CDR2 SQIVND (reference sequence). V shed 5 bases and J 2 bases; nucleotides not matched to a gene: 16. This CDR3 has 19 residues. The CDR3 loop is CASSRSGQGRGGTYNEQFF. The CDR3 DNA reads TGTGCCAGTAGTCGGTCGGGACAGGGCCGAGGTGGGACCTACAATGAGCAGTTCTTC.

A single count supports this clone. The CDR3 DNA reads as TGTGCCAGCAGCTTACTTTCAGGGACTAGCGGGAGCACAGATACGCAGTATTTT. Its translation is CASSLLSGTSGSTDTQYF. This chain uses TRBV7-1 with TRBJ2-3, with TRBD2 matching 12 bases. TRBV7-1 is an open reading frame, and its role is uncertain. CDR3 length: 18 residues. V gave up 4 bases and J gave up 0 bases; unmatched junction bases: 8.

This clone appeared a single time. The CDR3 coding sequence is TGTGCCAGCAGTTTCCCCGCTGTGCCCTACGAGCAGTACTTC. This codes for CASSFPAVPYEQYF. V and J are TRBV28 and TRBJ2-7; D is uncertain. Trimming removed 3 bases at V and 2 bases at J, with 11 bases between. CDR3 length: 14 amino acids. The V gene's germline CDR1 is MDHEN and CDR2 SYDVKM.

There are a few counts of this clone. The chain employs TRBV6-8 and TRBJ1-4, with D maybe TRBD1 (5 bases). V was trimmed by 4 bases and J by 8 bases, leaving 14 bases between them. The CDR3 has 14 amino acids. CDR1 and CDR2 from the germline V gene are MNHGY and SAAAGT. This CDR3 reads CASSFPEGLEKLFF. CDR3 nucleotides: TGTGCCAGCAGTTTCCCCGAGGGGCTCGAAAAACTGTTTTTT.

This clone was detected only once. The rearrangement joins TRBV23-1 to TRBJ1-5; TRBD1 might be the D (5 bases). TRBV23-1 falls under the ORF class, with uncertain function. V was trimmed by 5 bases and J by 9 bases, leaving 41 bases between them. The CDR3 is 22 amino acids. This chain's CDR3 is CASSGDFLVSLIVPPIIGPQHF. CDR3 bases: TGCGCCAGCAGTGGGGACTTCTTGGTCTCTCTTATTGTCCCTCCAATCATCGGGCCCCAGCATTTT.

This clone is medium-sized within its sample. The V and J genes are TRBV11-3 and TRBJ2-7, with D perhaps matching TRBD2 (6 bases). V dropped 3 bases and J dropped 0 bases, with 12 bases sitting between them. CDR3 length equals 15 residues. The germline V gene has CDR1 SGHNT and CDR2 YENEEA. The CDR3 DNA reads TGTGCCAGCAGCTTGGAGGGTCAGGGCTCCTACGAGCAGTACTTC. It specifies CASSLEGQGSYEQYF.

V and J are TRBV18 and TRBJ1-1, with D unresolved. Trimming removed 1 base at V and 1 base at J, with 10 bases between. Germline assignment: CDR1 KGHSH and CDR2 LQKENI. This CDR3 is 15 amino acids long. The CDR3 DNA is TGTGCCAGCTCACCACGTTTAAGGGCGAACACTGAAGCTTTCTTT. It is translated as CASSPRLRANTEAFF.

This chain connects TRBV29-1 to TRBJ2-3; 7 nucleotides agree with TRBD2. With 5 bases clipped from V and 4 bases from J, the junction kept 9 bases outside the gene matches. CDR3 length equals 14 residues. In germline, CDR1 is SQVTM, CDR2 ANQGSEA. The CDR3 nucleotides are TGCAGCGTTCTGGGGGGGAGAGGCGCAGATACGCAGTATTTT. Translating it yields CSVLGGRGADTQYF.

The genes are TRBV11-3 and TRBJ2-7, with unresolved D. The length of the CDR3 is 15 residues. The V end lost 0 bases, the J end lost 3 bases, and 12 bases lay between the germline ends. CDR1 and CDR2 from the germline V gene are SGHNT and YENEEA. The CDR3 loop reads CASSLEFGRYYEQYF. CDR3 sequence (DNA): TGTGCCAGCAGCTTAGAGTTCGGACGCTACTACGAGCAGTACTTC.

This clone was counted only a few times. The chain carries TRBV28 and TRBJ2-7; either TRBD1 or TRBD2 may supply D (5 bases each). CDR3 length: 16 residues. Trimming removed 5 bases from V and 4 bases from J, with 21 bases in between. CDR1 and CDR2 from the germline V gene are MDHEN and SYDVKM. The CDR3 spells CASSKGTEPFFYEQYF. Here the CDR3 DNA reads TGTGCCAGCAGTAAAGGGACCGAACCCTTTTTTTACGAGCAGTACTTC. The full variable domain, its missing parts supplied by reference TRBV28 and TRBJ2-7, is DVKVTQSSRYLVKRTGEKVFLECVQDMDHENMFWYRQDPGLGLRLIYFSYDVKMKEKGDIPEGYSVSREKKERFSLILESASTNQTSMYLCASSKGTEPFFYEQYFGPGTRLTVT.

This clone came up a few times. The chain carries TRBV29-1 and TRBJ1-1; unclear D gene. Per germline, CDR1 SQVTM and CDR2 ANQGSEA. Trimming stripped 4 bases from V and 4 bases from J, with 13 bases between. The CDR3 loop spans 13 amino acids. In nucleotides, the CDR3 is TGCAGCGTTGGGGCGGGAGGGTCCACTGAAGCTTTCTTT. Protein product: CSVGAGGSTEAFF.

CDR3: CASSLPSGDSTDTQYF. In nucleotides, the CDR3 is TGTGCCAGCAGTTTGCCTAGCGGGGATTCCACAGATACGCAGTATTTT. The chain carries TRBV28 and TRBJ2-3; TRBD2 matches 9 bases. V shed 3 bases, J shed 2 bases, and the junction held 6 bases outside the gene matches. Looked up from germline, CDR1 is MDHEN and CDR2 is SYDVKM. This CDR3 comprises 16 residues.

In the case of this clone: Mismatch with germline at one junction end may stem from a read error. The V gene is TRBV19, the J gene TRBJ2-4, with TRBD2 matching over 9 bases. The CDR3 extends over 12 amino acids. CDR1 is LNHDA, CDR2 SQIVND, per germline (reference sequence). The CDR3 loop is CASSLPGLALSF. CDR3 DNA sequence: TGTGCCAGTAGCCTTCCGGGACTAGCCTTAAGCTTC.

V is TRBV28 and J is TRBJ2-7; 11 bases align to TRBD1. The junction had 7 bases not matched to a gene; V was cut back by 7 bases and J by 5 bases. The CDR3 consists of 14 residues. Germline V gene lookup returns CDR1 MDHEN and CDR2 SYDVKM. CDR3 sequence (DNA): TGTGCCAGCACCCCGGGGGACAGGGGGGACGAGCAGTACTTC. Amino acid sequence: CASTPGDRGDEQYF.

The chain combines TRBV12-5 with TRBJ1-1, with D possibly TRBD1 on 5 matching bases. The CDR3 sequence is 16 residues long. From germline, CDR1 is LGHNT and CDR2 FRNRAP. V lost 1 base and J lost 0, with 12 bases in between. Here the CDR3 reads CASGLGRDGLNTEAFF. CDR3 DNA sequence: TGTGCTAGTGGTTTGGGTCGGGACGGATTGAACACTGAAGCTTTCTTT.

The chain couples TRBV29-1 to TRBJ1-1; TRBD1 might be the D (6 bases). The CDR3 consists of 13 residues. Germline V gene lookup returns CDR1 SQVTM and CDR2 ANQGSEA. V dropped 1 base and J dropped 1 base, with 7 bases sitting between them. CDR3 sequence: CSVEAQGNTEAFF. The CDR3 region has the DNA TGCAGCGTTGAAGCACAGGGGAACACTGAAGCTTTCTTT.

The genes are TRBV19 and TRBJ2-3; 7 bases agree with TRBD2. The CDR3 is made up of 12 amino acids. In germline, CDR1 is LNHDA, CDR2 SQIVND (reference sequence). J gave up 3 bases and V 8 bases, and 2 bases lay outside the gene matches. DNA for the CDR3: TGTGCCAGTGTGGGGGGGACAGATACGCAGTATTTT. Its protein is CASVGGTDTQYF.

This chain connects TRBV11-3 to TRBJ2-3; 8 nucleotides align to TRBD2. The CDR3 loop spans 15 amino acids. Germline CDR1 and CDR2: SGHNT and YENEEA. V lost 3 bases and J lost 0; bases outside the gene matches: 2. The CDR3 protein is CASSFSGASTDTQYF. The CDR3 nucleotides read TGTGCCAGCAGCTTTAGCGGGGCKAGCACAGATACGCAGTATTTT.

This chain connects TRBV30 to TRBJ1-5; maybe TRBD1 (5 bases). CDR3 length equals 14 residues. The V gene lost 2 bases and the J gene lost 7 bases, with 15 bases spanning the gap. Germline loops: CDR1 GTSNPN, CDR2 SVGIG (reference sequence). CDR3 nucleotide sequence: TGTGCCTGGAGTTTACGGGGCGCTCCGCAGCCCCAGCATTTT. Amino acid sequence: CAWSLRGAPQPQHF.

CDR3: CASSSSRGLYYGYTF. CDR3 bases: TGTGCCAGCAGTTCCTCGAGGGGGCTCTACTATGGCTACACCTTC. The chain couples TRBV28 to TRBJ1-2; 7 bases fit TRBD1. The germline gives CDR1 MDHEN, CDR2 SYDVKM. The CDR3 extends over 15 amino acids. The junction had 8 bases not matched to a gene; V was cut back by 4 bases and J by 3 bases.

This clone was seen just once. DNA for the CDR3: TGCGCCAGCAGCCCCCAACGCCCCGAGAACACTGAAGCTTTCTTT. As protein: CASSPQRPENTEAFF. The chain combines TRBV5-1 with TRBJ1-1; D is unresolved. CDR3 size: 15 residues. In germline, CDR1 is SGHRS, CDR2 YFSETQ. V was trimmed by 4 bases and J by 1 base, leaving 14 bases between them.